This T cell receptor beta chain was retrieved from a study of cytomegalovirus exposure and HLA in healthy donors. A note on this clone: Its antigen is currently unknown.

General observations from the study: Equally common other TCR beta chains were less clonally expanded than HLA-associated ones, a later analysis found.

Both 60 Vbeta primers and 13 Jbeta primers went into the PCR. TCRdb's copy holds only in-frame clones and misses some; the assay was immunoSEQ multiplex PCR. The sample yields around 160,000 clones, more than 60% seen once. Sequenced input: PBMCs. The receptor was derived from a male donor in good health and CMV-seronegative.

The CDR3 loop reads CASRRQGAATEAFF. The DNA for the CDR3 is TGTGCCAGCAGGAGACAGGGGGCGGCCACTGAAGCTTTCTTT. The gene calls are TRBV6-5 and TRBJ1-1; TRBD1 agrees at 10 bases. CDR1 is MNHEY and CDR2 is SVGAGI in the germline V gene. V was clipped by 6 bases and J by 4 bases; unmatched bases: 5. The CDR3 extends over 14 amino acids.